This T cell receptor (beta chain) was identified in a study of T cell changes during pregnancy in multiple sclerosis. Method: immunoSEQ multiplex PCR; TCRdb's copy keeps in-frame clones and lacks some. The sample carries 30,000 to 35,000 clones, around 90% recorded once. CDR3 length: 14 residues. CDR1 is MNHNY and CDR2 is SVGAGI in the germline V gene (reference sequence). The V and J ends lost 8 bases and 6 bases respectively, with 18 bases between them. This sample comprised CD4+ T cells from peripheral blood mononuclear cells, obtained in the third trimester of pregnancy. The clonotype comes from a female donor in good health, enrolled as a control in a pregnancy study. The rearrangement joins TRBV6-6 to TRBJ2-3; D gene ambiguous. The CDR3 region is CASEFKASVDTQYF. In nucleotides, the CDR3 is TGTGCCAGCGAGTTTAAGGCTAGTGTGGATACGCAGTATTTT.